This TCR beta chain stems from a study of shared clonotypes between healthy human individuals. Whole-study context: Participating donors consisted of two women and a few men aged 18 to 49.

Replicate sorted-subset PCRs were loaded with around 200 ng DNA, 30,000 to 35,000 T cell genomes. The assay was immunoSEQ multiplex PCR, and TCRdb's table has in-frame clones only and misses some. The sample records about 2.4 million clones, over 85% being singletons. This clone appeared once. The junction had 6 bases not matched to a gene; V was cut back by 4 bases and J by 6 bases. CDR3 length: 15 amino acids. Germline values: CDR1 MNHNS, CDR2 SASEGT. This chain links TRBV6-1 with TRBJ2-1; TRBD2 matches at 10 bases. The sequenced sample was naive CD4+ T cells from PBMCs. Stated subset: CD45RA+ positively selected. This sequence was found in a man between 18 and 35 years old in good health. Some clones in this sample may be carry-over from other donors' samples. Here the CDR3 reads CASSGRTSGFNEQFF. CDR3 coding DNA: TGTGCCAGCAGTGGTAGGACTAGCGGATTCAATGAGCAGTTCTTC.